This T cell receptor beta chain was sequenced during a study of molecular identifiers for immune sequencing clone quantification. Findings and limits, study-wide: Clonotypes topping 20 RNA copies carried over 97% of effector molecules but under 1% of naive ones.

About this clonotype: Its antigen is unknown.

Previously published methods and listed TCR primers were used for the bulk TCR libraries. TCRdb reprocessed the PCR reads with MiXCR, giving one entry per CDR3 protein. This sample has about 500,000 distinct CDR3 sequences; 20% to 25% occur once, and the top ten carry approximately 0.84%. CDR3 length: 17 residues. V lost 5 bases, J lost 3 bases, and 11 bases stayed unmatched. Per germline, CDR1 SGHVS and CDR2 FQNEAQ. This clonotype originated in a human donor in good health. Some libraries in this study had Jurkat cell RNA spiked in. The sequencing sample was made of naive CD8+ T cells from blood, with Jurkat cell RNA spiked in. Subset reported: FACS-sorted CD8+CD4-CCR7+CD45RA+ naive T cells. V gene TRBV7-8 combines with J gene TRBJ1-5, with 9 positions matching TRBD1. CDR3: CASSPNPRTGDNQPQHF. CDR3 in DNA: TGTGCCAGCAGCCCCAACCCCCGGACAGGGGACAATCAGCCCCAGCATTTT.